In this sample, the clone carrying this T cell receptor (beta chain) is medium-sized (0.01 to 0.1%). CDR1 is MRHNA and CDR2 is SNTAGT in the germline V gene. The CDR3 totals 15 residues. V trimming: 3 bases; J trimming: 5 bases; junction bases outside the gene matches: 3. The sample comes from a study of T cell responses to AZD1222 COVID-19 vaccine. The data were produced by immunoSEQ multiplex PCR, yet TCRdb's version contains in-frame clones alone and is incomplete. Found here are 70,000 to 95,000 clones, 88% of them singletons; the top ten hold around 7%. The sample was peripheral blood, taken 28 days after the second AZD1222 dose. The chain is built from TRBV6-4 and TRBJ2-3; 12 bases are a match to TRBD2. The TCR comes from an adult who received the AZD1222 COVID-19 vaccine. The CDR3 reads CASSEGGLAGDTQYF. The CDR3 DNA reads as TGTGCCAGCAGTGAGGGGGGACTAGCGGGAGATACGCAGTATTTT.